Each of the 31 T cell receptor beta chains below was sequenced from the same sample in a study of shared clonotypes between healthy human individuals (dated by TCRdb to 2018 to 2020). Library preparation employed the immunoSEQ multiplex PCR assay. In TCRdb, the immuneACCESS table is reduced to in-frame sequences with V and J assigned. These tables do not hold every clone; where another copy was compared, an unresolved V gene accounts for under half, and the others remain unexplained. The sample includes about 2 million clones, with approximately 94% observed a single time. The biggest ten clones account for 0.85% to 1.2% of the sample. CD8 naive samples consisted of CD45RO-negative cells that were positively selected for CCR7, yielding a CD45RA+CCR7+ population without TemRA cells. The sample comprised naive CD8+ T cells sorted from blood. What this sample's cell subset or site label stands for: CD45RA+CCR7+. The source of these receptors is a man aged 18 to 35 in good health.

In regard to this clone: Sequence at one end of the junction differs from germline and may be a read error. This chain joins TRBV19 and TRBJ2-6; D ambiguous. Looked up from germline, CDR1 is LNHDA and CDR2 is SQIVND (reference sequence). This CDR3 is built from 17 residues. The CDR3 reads CANSISAWGSGANVLTF. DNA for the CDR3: TGTGCCAATAGTATATCCGCTTGGGGTTCTGGGGCCAACGTCCTGACTTTC.

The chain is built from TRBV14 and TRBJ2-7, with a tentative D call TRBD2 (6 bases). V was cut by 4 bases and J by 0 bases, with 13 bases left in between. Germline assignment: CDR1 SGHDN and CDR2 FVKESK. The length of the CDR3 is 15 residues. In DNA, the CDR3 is TGTGCCAGCAGCCTGGGAGGACTCAGCTCCTACGAGCAGTACTTC. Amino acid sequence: CASSLGGLSSYEQYF. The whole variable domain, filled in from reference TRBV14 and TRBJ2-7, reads EAGVTQFPSHSVIEKGQTVTLRCDPISGHDNLYWYRRVMGKEIKFLLHFVKESKQDESGMPNNRFLAERTGGTYSTLKVQPAELEDSGVYFCASSLGGLSSYEQYFGPGTRLTVT.

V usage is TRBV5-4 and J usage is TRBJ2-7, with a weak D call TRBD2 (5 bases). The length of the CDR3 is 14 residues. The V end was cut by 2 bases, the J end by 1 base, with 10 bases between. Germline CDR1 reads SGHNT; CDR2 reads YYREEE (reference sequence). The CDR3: CASSFGGPSYEQYF. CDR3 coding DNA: TGTGCCAGCAGCTTTGGCGGGCCATCCTACGAGCAGTACTTC.

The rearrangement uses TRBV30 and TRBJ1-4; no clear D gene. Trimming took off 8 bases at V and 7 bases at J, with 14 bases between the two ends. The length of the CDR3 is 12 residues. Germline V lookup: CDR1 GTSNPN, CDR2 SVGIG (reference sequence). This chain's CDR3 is CAGPPEGEKLFF. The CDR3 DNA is TGTGCCGGCCCTCCGGAGGGTGAAAAACTGTTTTTT.

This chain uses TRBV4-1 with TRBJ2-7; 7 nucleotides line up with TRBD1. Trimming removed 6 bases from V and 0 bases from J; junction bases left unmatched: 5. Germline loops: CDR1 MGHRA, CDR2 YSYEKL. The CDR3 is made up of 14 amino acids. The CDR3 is CASRDRDSSYEQYF. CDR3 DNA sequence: TGCGCCAGCAGAGACCGGGACAGCTCCTACGAGCAGTACTTC.

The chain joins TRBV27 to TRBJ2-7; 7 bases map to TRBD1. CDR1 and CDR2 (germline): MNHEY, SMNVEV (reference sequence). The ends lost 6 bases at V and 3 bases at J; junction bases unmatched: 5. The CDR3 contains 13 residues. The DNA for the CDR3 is TGTGCCAGCAGAATCGGGACAGACTACGAGCAGTACTTC. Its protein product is CASRIGTDYEQYF.

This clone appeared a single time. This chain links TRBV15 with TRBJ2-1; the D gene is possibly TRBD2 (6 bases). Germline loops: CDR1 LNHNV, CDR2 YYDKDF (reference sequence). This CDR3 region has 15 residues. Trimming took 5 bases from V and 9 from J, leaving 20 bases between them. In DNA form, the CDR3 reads TGTGCCACCAGCCCGGGGGACTCGGTATTATCTGAGCAGTTCTTC. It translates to CATSPGDSVLSEQFF. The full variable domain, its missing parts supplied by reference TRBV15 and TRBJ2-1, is DAMVIQNPRYQVTQFGKPVTLSCSQTLNHNVMYWYQQKSSQAPKLLFHYYDKDFNNEADTPDNFQSRRPNTSFCFLDIRSPGLGDTAMYLCATSPGDSVLSEQFFGPGTRLTVL.

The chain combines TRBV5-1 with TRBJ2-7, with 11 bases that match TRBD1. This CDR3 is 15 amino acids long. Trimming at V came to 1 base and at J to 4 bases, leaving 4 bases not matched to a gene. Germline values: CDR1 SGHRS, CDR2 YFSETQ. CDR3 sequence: CASSLIGQGAYEQYF. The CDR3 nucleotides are TGCGCCAGCAGCTTGATAGGACAGGGGGCATACGAGCAGTACTTC.

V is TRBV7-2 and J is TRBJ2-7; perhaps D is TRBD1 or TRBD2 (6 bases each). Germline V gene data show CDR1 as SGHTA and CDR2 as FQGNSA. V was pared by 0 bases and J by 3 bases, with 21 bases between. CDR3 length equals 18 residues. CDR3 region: CASSLAWRASGADYEQYF. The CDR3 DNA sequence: TGTGCCAGCAGCTTAGCATGGAGGGCGTCAGGGGCGGACTACGAGCAGTACTTC.

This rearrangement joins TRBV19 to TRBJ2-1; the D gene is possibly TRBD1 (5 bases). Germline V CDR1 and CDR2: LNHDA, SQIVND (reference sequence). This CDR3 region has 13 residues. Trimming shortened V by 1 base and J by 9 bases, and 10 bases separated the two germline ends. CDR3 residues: CASSIGAGLEQFF. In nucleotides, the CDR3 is TGTGCCAGTAGTATAGGTGCAGGGCTTGAGCAGTTCTTC.

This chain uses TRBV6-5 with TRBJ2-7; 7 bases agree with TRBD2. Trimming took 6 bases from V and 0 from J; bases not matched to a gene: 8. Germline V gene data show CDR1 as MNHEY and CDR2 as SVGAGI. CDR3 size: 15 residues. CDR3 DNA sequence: TGTGCCAGCAGCCCGAGCGGGACCGCCTCCTACGAGCAGTACTTC. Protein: CASSPSGTASYEQYF.

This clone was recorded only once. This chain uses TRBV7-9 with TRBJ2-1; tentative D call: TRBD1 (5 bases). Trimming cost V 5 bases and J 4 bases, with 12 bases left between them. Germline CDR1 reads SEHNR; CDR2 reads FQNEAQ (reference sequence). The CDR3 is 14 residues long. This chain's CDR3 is CASSAFQGYNEQFF. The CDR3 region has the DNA TGTGCCAGCAGCGCATTCCAGGGATACAATGAGCAGTTCTTC.

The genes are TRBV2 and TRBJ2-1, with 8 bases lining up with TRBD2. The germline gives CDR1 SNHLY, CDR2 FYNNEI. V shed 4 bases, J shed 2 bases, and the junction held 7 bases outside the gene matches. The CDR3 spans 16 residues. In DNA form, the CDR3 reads TGTGCCAGCAGTGGGACGGAGCGGGAGACCTACAATGAGCAGTTCTTC. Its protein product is CASSGTERETYNEQFF.

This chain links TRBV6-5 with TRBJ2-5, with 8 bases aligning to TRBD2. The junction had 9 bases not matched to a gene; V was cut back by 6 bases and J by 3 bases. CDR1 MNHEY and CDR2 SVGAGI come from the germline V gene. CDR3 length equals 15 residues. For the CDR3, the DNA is TGTGCCAGCAGACAACTAGCGGAAGGGGAAGAGACCCAGTACTTC. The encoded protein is CASRQLAEGEETQYF.

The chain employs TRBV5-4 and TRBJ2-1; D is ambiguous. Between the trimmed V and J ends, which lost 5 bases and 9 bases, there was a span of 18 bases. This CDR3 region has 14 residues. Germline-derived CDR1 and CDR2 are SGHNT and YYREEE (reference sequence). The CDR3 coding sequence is TGTGCCAGCAGTTCCCAAATAGGTTCGGCTGAGCAGTTCTTC. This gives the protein CASSSQIGSAEQFF.

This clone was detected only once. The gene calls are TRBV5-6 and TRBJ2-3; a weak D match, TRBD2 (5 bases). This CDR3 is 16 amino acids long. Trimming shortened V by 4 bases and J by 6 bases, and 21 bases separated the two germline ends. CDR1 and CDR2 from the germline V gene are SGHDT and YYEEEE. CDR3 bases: TGTGCCAGCAGCCCCGAGGGTACAGCCCCGCGGGATACGCAGTATTTT. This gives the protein CASSPEGTAPRDTQYF.

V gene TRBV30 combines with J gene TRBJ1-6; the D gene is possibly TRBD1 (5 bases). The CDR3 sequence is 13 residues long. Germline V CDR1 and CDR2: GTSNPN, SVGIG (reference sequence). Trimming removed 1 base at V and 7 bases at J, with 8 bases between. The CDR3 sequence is CAWSETVNSPLHF. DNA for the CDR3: TGTGCCTGGAGTGAGACAGTAAATTCACCCCTCCACTTT.

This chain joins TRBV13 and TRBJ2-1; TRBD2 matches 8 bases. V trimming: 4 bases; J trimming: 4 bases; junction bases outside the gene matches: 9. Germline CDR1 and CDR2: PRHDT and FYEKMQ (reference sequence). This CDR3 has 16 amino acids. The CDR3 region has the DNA TGTGCCAGCAGCTCTAATACAGCGGGGGCATACAATGAGCAGTTCTTC. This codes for CASSSNTAGAYNEQFF.

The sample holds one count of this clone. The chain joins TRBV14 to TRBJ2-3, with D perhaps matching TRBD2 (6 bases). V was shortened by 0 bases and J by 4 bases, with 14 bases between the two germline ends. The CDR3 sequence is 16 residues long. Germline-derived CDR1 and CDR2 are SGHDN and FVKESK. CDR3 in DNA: TGTGCCAGCAGCCAAGATTCACTAGCTATGGCAGATACGCAGTATTTT. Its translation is CASSQDSLAMADTQYF.

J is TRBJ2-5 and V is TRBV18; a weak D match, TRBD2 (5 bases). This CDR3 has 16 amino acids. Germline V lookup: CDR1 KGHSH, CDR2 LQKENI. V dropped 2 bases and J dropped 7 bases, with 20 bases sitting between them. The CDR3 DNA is TGTGCCAGCTCACCATCCCTCGTGACCCCCGCGGGGACCCAGTACTTC. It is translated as CASSPSLVTPAGTQYF.

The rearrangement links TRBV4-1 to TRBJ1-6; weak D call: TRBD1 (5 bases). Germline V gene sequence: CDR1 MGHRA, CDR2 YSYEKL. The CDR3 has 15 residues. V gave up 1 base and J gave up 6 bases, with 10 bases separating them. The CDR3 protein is CASSQVSQVNSPLHF. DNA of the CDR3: TGCGCCAGCAGCCAAGTTTCACAGGTTAATTCACCCCTCCACTTT.

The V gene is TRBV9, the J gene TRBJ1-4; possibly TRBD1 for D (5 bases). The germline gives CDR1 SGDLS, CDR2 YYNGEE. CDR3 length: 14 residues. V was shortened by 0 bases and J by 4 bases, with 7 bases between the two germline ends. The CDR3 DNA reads TGTGCCAGCAGCGTAGGGGGGATTAATGAAAAACTGTTTTTT. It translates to CASSVGGINEKLFF.

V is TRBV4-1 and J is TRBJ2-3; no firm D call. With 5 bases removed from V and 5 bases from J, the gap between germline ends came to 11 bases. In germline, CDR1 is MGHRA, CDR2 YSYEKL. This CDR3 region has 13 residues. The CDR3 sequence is CASSTIRKDTQYF. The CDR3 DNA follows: TGCGCCAGCAGCACTATTAGGAAAGATACGCAGTATTTT.

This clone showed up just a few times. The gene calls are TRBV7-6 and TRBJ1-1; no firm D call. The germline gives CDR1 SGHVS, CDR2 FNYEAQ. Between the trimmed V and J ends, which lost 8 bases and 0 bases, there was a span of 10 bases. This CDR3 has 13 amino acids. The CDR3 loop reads CASSADLNTEAFF. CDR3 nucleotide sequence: TGTGCCAGCTCGGCAGACTTGAACACTGAAGCTTTCTTT.

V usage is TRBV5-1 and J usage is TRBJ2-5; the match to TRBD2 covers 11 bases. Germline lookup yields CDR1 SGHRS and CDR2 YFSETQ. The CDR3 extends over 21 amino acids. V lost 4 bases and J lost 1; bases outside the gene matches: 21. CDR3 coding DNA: TGCGCCAGCAGCCGTACAGCGATTCGTAGCGGGAGGGCCGAGTCCCAAGAGACCCAGTACTTC. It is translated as CASSRTAIRSGRAESQETQYF.

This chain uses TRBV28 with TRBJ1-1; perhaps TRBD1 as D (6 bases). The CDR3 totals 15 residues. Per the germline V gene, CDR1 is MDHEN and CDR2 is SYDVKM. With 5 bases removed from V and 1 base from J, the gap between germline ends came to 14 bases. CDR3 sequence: CASSLIQGKNTEAFF. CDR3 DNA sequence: TGTGCCAGCAGTCTGATACAGGGTAAGAACACTGAAGCTTTCTTT.

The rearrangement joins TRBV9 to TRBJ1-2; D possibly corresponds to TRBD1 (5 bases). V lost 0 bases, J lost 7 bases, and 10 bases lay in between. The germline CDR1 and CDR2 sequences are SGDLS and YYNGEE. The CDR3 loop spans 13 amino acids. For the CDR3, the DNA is TGTGCCAGCAGCGTAGGTGGGGCGGGTGGCTACACCTTC. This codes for CASSVGGAGGYTF.

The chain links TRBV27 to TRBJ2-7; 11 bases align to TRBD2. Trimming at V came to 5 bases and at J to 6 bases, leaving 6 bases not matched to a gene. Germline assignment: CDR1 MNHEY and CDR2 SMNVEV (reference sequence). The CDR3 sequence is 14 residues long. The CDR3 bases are TGTGCCAGCAGTCTAGTAGCGGGGGGGTCCGAGCAGTACTTC. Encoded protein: CASSLVAGGSEQYF.

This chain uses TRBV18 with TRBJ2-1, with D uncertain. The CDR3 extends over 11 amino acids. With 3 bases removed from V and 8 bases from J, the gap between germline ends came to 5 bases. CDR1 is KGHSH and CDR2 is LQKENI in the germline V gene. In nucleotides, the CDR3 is TGTGCCAGCTCACCGTGGGATGAGCAGTTCTTC. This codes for CASSPWDEQFF.

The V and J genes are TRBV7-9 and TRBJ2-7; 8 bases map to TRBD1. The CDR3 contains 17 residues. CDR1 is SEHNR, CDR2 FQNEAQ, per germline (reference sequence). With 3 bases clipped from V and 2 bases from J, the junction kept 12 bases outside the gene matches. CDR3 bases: TGTGCCAGCAGCTTCAGCTTGGGCGGGACAGGCACCTACGAGCAGTACTTC. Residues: CASSFSLGGTGTYEQYF. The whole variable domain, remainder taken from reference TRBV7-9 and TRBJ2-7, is DTGVSQNPRHKITKRGQNVTFRCDPISEHNRLYWYRQTLGQGPEFLTYFQNEAQLEKSRLLSDRFSAERPKGSFSTLEIQRTEQGDSAMYLCASSFSLGGTGTYEQYFGPGTRLTVT.

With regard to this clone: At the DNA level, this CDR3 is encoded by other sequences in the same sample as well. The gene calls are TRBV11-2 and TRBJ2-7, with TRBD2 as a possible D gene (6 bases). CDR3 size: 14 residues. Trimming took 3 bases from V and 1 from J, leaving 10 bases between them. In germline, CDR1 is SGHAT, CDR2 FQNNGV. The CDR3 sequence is CASSFGTASYEQYF. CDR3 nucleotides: TGTGCCAGCAGCTTCGGGACTGCGTCCTACGAGCAGTACTTC.